One sample yielded the 13 T cell receptor beta chains listed below, sequenced in a study of blood T cells in healthy people across ages. Primers used in a second PCR of about 7 to 12 cycles were a sample-barcoded 5' primer and a J-beta primer mix. TCRdb called the 5' RACE reads again in MiXCR, with one record for every CDR3 protein. The data hold 800,000 or so distinct CDR3 sequences, with about half observed a single time. Source material: blood. The receptors stem from an older man in good health.

This rearrangement joins TRBV6-7 to TRBJ2-7; 7 bases match TRBD2. TRBV6-7 counts as an open reading frame of uncertain function. The length of the CDR3 is 17 residues. V lost 6 bases to trimming and J lost 0 bases; unmatched junction nucleotides: 14. The CDR3 coding sequence is TGTGCCAGCAGCCCAAGCGGGAAGAACTCGAACTCCTACGAGCAGTACTTC. This gives the protein CASSPSGKNSNSYEQYF.

The chain couples TRBV29-1 to TRBJ2-7, with 7 bases fitting TRBD2. Germline V gene lookup returns CDR1 SQVTM and CDR2 ANQGSEA. There are 12 residues in the CDR3. Germline trimming cut 5 bases from V and 0 bases from J; bases unmatched to any gene: 1. This chain's CDR3 is CSVIAGSYEQYF. The CDR3 bases are TGCAGCGTTATAGCGGGCTCCTACGAGCAGTACTTC.

This clonotype has only a few counts. V gene TRBV7-3 combines with J gene TRBJ2-3, with D unresolved. Trimming pared 1 base from V and 0 bases from J, leaving 5 bases between. CDR3 length: 14 amino acids. Germline loops: CDR1 SGHTA, CDR2 FQGTGA. The CDR3 coding sequence is TGTGCCAGCAGCTTAATGACTAGCACAGATACGCAGTATTTT. This codes for CASSLMTSTDTQYF.

Note on this clonotype: Given a much more abundant clone one base away, this may be a read error. V and J are TRBV27 and TRBJ2-7; a weak D match, TRBD1 (6 bases). The J call is doubtful: the DNA matches TRBJ2-5 better. The germline CDR1 and CDR2 sequences are MNHEY and SMNVEV (reference sequence). The CDR3 is 15 residues long. In DNA, the CDR3 is TGTGCCAGCAAAGTATCAGGGGACGGTTATGAGACCCAGTACTTC. It specifies CASKVSGDGYETQYF.

V gene TRBV27 combines with J gene TRBJ2-5; no clear D gene. TRBJ2-1 explains the end of the DNA better; the J call may be wrong. CDR3 length: 13 amino acids. Germline V CDR1 and CDR2: MNHEY, SMNVEV (reference sequence). CDR3 region: CASSFQKGETQFF. For the CDR3, the DNA is TGTGCCAGCAGTTTTCAAAAAGGAGAGACCCAGTTCTTC.

The genes are TRBV18 and TRBJ1-6; maybe TRBD1 (5 bases). The germline V gene encodes CDR1 KGHSH and CDR2 LQKENI. This CDR3 spans 16 amino acids. V was shortened by 3 bases and J by 1 base, with 10 bases between the two germline ends. In nucleotides, the CDR3 is TGTGCCAGCTCACCTAGGGGTCATTCCTATAATTCACCCCTCCACTTT. Amino acid sequence: CASSPRGHSYNSPLHF. Drawing the rest from reference TRBV18 and TRBJ1-6, the complete variable domain is NAGVMQNPRHLVRRRGQEARLRCSPMKGHSHVYWYRQLPEEGLKFMVYLQKENIIDESGMPKERFSAEFPKEGPSILRIQQVVRGDSAAYFCASSPRGHSYNSPLHFGNGTRLTVT.

The V and J genes are TRBV28 and TRBJ1-5; D unclear. This CDR3 has 18 residues. Trimming pared 3 bases from V and 0 bases from J, leaving 18 bases between. Germline V gene data show CDR1 as MDHEN and CDR2 as SYDVKM. The DNA of the CDR3 is TGTGCCAGCAGTTTTTGGGTTGTACGGGTAAATAGCAATCAGCCCCAGCATTTT. Its translation: CASSFWVVRVNSNQPQHF.

The chain uses TRBV4-1 and TRBJ1-5; D not certain. Trimming pared 0 bases from V and 9 bases from J, leaving 15 bases between. Germline-derived CDR1 and CDR2 are MGHRA and YSYEKL. The CDR3 is 15 residues long. CDR3 in amino acids: CASSQDHSARRPQHF. CDR3 sequence (DNA): TGCGCCAGCAGCCAAGACCACAGCGCCCGCAGGCCCCAGCATTTT.

This clonotype was observed at least ten times. V usage is TRBV12-3 or TRBV12-4 and J usage is TRBJ2-5; 9 bases are shared with TRBD1. The CDR3 runs to 14 residues. V gave up 5 bases and J gave up 4 bases; unmatched junction bases: 5. The CDR3 loop reads CASSPTGGGETQYF. CDR3 in DNA: TGTGCCAGCAGTCCGACAGGGGGAGGAGAGACCCAGTACTTC.

This chain uses TRBV12-3 or TRBV12-4 with TRBJ2-3; D tentatively reads TRBD1 or TRBD2 (5 bases each). V shed 4 bases and J shed 3 bases, with 14 bases lying between them. The CDR3 is made up of 15 amino acids. The CDR3 protein is CASSWGRVATDTQYF. The CDR3 DNA sequence: TGTGCCAGCAGTTGGGGCAGGGTAGCGACAGATACGCAGTATTTT.

This clonotype was detected once. One end of the junction fails to match germline, which may point to a read error. The V call is TRBV6-6, the J call TRBJ1-1; no definite D call. CDR1 and CDR2 from the germline V gene are MNHNY and SVGAGI (reference sequence). This CDR3 has 14 residues. The CDR3 is CASIPFGMNTEAFF. In DNA form, the CDR3 reads TGTGCCAGCATTCCCTTCGGGATGAACACAGAAGCTTTCTTT.

The chain joins TRBV10-3 to TRBJ2-1; D call uncertain. Trimming cost V 0 bases and J 10 bases, with 16 bases left between them. The CDR3 covers 15 residues. In germline, CDR1 is ENHRY, CDR2 SYGVKD. The CDR3, as DNA: TGTGCCATCAGTGAGTCGGCCGCGAGTGGCTGCGAGCAGTTCTTC. The encoded protein is CAISESAASGCEQFF.

CDR3 loop: CSACLTRDEQFF. CDR3 DNA sequence: TGCAGTGCTTGCCTCACCCGGGATGAGCAGTTCTTC. This sequence joins TRBV20-1 and TRBJ2-1; D is unclear. V dropped 5 bases and J dropped 8 bases, with 13 bases sitting between them. Germline V gene sequence: CDR1 DFQATT, CDR2 SNEGSKA (reference sequence). The CDR3 length is 12 residues.